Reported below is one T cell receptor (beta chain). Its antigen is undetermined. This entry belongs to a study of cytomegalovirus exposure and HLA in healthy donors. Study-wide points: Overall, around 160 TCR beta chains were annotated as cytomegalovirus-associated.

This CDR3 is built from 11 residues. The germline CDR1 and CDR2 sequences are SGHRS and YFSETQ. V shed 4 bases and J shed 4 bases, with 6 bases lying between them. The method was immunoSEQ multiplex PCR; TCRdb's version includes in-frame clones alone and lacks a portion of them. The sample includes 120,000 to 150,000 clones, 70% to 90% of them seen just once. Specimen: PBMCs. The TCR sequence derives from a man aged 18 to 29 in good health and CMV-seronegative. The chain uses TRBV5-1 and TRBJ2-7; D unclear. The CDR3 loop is CASSGDYEQYF. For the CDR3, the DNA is TGCGCCAGCAGCGGAGATTACGAGCAGTACTTC.